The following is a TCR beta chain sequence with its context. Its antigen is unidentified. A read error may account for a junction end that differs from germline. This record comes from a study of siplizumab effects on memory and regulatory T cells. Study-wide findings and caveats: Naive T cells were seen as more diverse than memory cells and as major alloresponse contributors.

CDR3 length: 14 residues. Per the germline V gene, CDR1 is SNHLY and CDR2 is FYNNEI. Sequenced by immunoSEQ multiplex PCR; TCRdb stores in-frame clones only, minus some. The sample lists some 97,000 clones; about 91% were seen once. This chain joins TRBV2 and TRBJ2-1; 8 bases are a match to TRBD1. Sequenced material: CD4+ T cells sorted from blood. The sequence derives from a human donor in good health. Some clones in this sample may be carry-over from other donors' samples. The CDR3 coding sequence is TGTGCCAGCAGCCCCCGGACAGGGAACAATGAGCAGCTCTTC. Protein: CASSPRTGNNEQLF.